The 27 T cell receptor beta chains presented below share a single source sample, sequenced in a study of graft-versus-host responses after intestinal transplantation. Some clones are missing from TCRdb's copy, which holds only in-frame ones; the method was immunoSEQ multiplex PCR. The data contain some 77,000 clones, about nine tenths of them singletons. Source: PBMCs, taken 98 days after intestinal transplantation. The source of these receptors is a human patient who received an intestinal transplant, so some T cells may come from the graft donor.

The chain couples TRBV20-1 to TRBJ2-7, with D unresolved. V dropped 0 bases and J dropped 3 bases, with 3 bases sitting between them. The V gene's germline CDR1 is DFQATT and CDR2 SNEGSKA (reference sequence). This CDR3 contains 11 residues. CDR3 nucleotide sequence: TGCAGTGCTAGAGAGGTCTACGAGCAGTACTTC. It is translated as CSAREVYEQYF.

The chain links TRBV15 to TRBJ2-3, with 10 bases aligning to TRBD2. V trimming: 2 bases; J trimming: 0 bases; junction bases outside the gene matches: 2. The CDR3 is 16 residues long. Per the germline V gene, CDR1 is LNHNV and CDR2 is YYDKDF (reference sequence). In DNA, the CDR3 is TGTGCCACCAGCAGACTAGCGGGAGTCAGCACAGATACGCAGTATTTT. It encodes CATSRLAGVSTDTQYF.

As DNA, the CDR3 is TGCGCCAGCAGCACAGGGGGGATGAACACTGAAGCTTTCTTT. Protein product: CASSTGGMNTEAFF. The V gene is TRBV5-1, the J gene TRBJ1-1; TRBD1 agrees at 8 bases. Looked up from germline, CDR1 is SGHRS and CDR2 is YFSETQ. V lost 4 bases and J lost 0; bases outside the gene matches: 2. This CDR3 has 14 amino acids.

The gene calls are TRBV7-6 and TRBJ1-1; TRBD1 agrees at 10 bases. V shed 4 bases and J 5 bases; nucleotides not matched to a gene: 16. The CDR3 has 18 amino acids. CDR1 SGHVS and CDR2 FNYEAQ come from the germline V gene. CDR3 DNA: TGTGCCAGCAGCTCCCTCCCTGGGACAGGGGTGAGACAAACTGAAGCTTTCTTT. Translated: CASSSLPGTGVRQTEAFF.

This clone is a singleton in its sample. The genes are TRBV4-3 and TRBJ1-5; a possible D gene is TRBD1 (6 bases). CDR1 LGHNA and CDR2 YSLEER come from the germline V gene. The CDR3 has 15 amino acids. The germline V and J ends were trimmed by 0 bases and 6 bases, with 12 bases remaining between them. The CDR3 protein is CASSQDPTGSQPQHF. The CDR3, as DNA: TGCGCCAGCAGCCAAGATCCCACAGGGTCTCAGCCCCAGCATTTT.

The V gene is TRBV6-4, the J gene TRBJ2-3; maybe TRBD2 (6 bases). The germline V and J ends were trimmed by 5 bases and 0 bases, with 9 bases remaining between them. The germline gives CDR1 MRHNA, CDR2 SNTAGT. This CDR3 spans 14 amino acids. The CDR3 sequence: CASSRAGSTDTQYF. The CDR3 bases are TGTGCCAGCAGTCGGGCGGGGAGCACAGATACGCAGTATTTT.

This clone was counted between two and nine times. The chain combines TRBV11-2 with TRBJ2-1, with TRBD2 matching over 8 bases. Looked up from germline, CDR1 is SGHAT and CDR2 is FQNNGV. V shed 2 bases, J shed 3 bases, and the junction held 3 bases outside the gene matches. The CDR3 length is 15 residues. The CDR3: CASSLSLAGYNEQFF. As DNA, the CDR3 is TGTGCCAGCAGCTTAAGCCTAGCGGGCTACAATGAGCAGTTCTTC.

This clone came up once. V is TRBV28 and J is TRBJ2-1, with 9 bases that match TRBD2. V trimming: 3 bases; J trimming: 0 bases; junction bases outside the gene matches: 18. The germline CDR1 and CDR2 sequences are MDHEN and SYDVKM. The CDR3 extends over 21 amino acids. The DNA of the CDR3 is TGTGCCAGCAGTTTCAACTTATTTGTTAGCGGGAGCCCTAGCTCCTACAATGAGCAGTTCTTC. The encoded protein is CASSFNLFVSGSPSSYNEQFF. Using reference TRBV28 and TRBJ2-1 for the parts outside the CDR3, the full variable domain is DVKVTQSSRYLVKRTGEKVFLECVQDMDHENMFWYRQDPGLGLRLIYFSYDVKMKEKGDIPEGYSVSREKKERFSLILESASTNQTSMYLCASSFNLFVSGSPSSYNEQFFGPGTRLTVL.

The chain has TRBV4-1 and TRBJ2-5; 9 positions match TRBD2. The CDR3 is 16 amino acids. Germline CDR1 MGHRA, CDR2 YSYEKL. Unmatched junction bases numbered 4, after V lost 0 bases and J lost 2 bases. CDR3 sequence (DNA): TGCGCCAGCAGCCAAGAATTCACTAGCGGGCAAGAGACCCAGTACTTC. Protein: CASSQEFTSGQETQYF.

V is TRBV9 and J is TRBJ2-3; maybe TRBD2 (5 bases). V dropped 0 bases and J dropped 1 base, with 9 bases sitting between them. The CDR3 is made up of 15 amino acids. Germline CDR1 reads SGDLS; CDR2 reads YYNGEE. Written as DNA, the CDR3 is TGTGCCAGCAGCGTAGCACCGCGGGGCACAGATACGCAGTATTTT. Amino acid sequence: CASSVAPRGTDTQYF.

V usage is TRBV5-1 and J usage is TRBJ1-1; no definite D call. The CDR3 contains 16 residues. Trimming left V 5 bases short and J 1 base short, with 18 bases between. Germline assignment: CDR1 SGHRS and CDR2 YFSETQ. This CDR3 is CASSSVTGSRNTEAFF. CDR3 bases: TGCGCCAGCAGTTCCGTTACGGGGTCGAGGAACACTGAAGCTTTCTTT.

This clone was seen a handful of times. The rearrangement uses TRBV6-5 and TRBJ2-7, with 12 bases lining up with TRBD2. The CDR3 is 14 amino acids. CDR1 and CDR2 (germline): MNHEY, SVGAGI. J gave up 12 bases and V 6 bases, and 12 bases lay outside the gene matches. The CDR3 here is CASRWTSGTGEWYF. The CDR3 region has the DNA TGTGCCAGCAGGTGGACTAGCGGGACTGGGGAGTGGTACTTC.

Here the CDR3 reads CASSQDAGNYEQYF. DNA for the CDR3: TGCGCCAGCAGCCAAGACGCAGGGAACTACGAGCAGTACTTC. The chain is built from TRBV4-1 and TRBJ2-7; a possible D gene is TRBD1 (5 bases). Germline V CDR1 and CDR2: MGHRA, YSYEKL. The length of the CDR3 is 14 residues. Trimming took 0 bases from V and 3 from J, leaving 9 bases between them.

CDR3 amino acids: CASSLGLETQYF. DNA for the CDR3: TGTGCCAGCAGCTTAGGCCTGGAGACCCAGTACTTC. The chain couples TRBV13 to TRBJ2-5; D unclear. This CDR3 is built from 12 residues. V gave up 0 bases and J gave up 5 bases, with 4 bases separating them. Germline V gives CDR1 PRHDT, CDR2 FYEKMQ (reference sequence).

The chain has TRBV29-1 and TRBJ2-3, with D unclear. Germline V gives CDR1 SQVTM, CDR2 ANQGSEA. Trimming stripped 4 bases from V and 5 bases from J, with 4 bases between. The CDR3 sequence is 10 residues long. The CDR3 DNA reads as TGCAGCGTTGTTGGAGATACGCAGTATTTT. Translation gives CSVVGDTQYF.

The chain links TRBV28 to TRBJ2-1; possibly TRBD1 or TRBD2 for D (5 bases each). The V and J ends lost 6 bases and 0 bases respectively, with 21 bases between them. CDR1 MDHEN and CDR2 SYDVKM come from the germline V gene. The CDR3 has 18 residues. The CDR3 nucleotides are TGTGCCAGCAGGGGGGATGGGATGAAGCTGCGCTCCTACAATGAGCAGTTCTTC. Encoded protein: CASRGDGMKLRSYNEQFF. The variable domain in full, with the rest retrieved from reference TRBV28 and TRBJ2-1, is DVKVTQSSRYLVKRTGEKVFLECVQDMDHENMFWYRQDPGLGLRLIYFSYDVKMKEKGDIPEGYSVSREKKERFSLILESASTNQTSMYLCASRGDGMKLRSYNEQFFGPGTRLTVL.

The chain employs TRBV6-5 and TRBJ2-1; 8 nucleotides align to TRBD2. In germline, CDR1 is MNHEY, CDR2 SVGAGI. The CDR3 is made up of 13 amino acids. V shed 6 bases, J shed 8 bases, and the junction held 6 bases outside the gene matches. The CDR3 region is CASRRGLAYEQFF. The CDR3 DNA reads TGTGCCAGCAGGCGCGGACTAGCTTATGAGCAGTTCTTC.

The rearrangement uses TRBV10-1 and TRBJ2-3, with 7 bases lining up with TRBD1. The V segment lost 5 bases and the J segment 3 bases; nucleotides outside the gene matches: 5. The CDR3 runs to 14 residues. Per germline, CDR1 WNHNN and CDR2 SYGVQD (reference sequence). The CDR3 sequence: CASSQDRVTDTQYF. In DNA, the CDR3 is TGCGCCAGCAGTCAAGACAGGGTTACAGATACGCAGTATTTT.

The CDR3 loop is CASSRTAQETQYF. The CDR3 nucleotides read TGTGCCAGCAGCCGGACAGCCCAAGAGACCCAGTACTTC. This chain joins TRBV5-6 and TRBJ2-5; D is perhaps TRBD1 (6 bases). CDR3 length equals 13 residues. Trimming stripped 4 bases from V and 1 base from J, with 8 bases between. Germline V CDR1 and CDR2: SGHDT, YYEEEE.

The chain links TRBV27 to TRBJ2-1; D not resolved. The CDR3 totals 14 residues. Germline values: CDR1 MNHEY, CDR2 SMNVEV (reference sequence). V gave up 5 bases and J gave up 7 bases, with 15 bases separating them. CDR3 DNA sequence: TGTGCCAGCAGTCCGAAACAATCTCGGAATGAGCAGTTCTTC. Its translation is CASSPKQSRNEQFF.

This clone has just a few counts. The rearrangement links TRBV5-1 to TRBJ2-2, with D possibly matching TRBD2 (6 bases). The V end lost 3 bases, the J end lost 3 bases, and 15 bases lay between the germline ends. The CDR3 spans 16 residues. Germline V gene lookup returns CDR1 SGHRS and CDR2 YFSETQ. This CDR3 reads CASSSQGLADTGELFF. The DNA of the CDR3 is TGCGCCAGCAGCTCTCAGGGTTTAGCGGACACCGGGGAGCTGTTTTTT.

The chain employs TRBV5-1 and TRBJ2-7, with 10 bases matching TRBD2. J gave up 1 base and V 4 bases, and 8 bases lay outside the gene matches. Germline CDR1 and CDR2: SGHRS and YFSETQ. The CDR3 totals 16 residues. The CDR3 protein is CASSQTLLAGSYEQYF. In DNA form, the CDR3 reads TGCGCCAGCAGCCAAACCCTACTAGCGGGGTCCTACGAGCAGTACTTC.

The genes are TRBV5-4 and TRBJ2-1; the match to TRBD2 covers 10 bases. The length of the CDR3 is 16 residues. Trimming at V came to 2 bases and at J to 1 base, leaving 3 bases not matched to a gene. Germline V gene lookup returns CDR1 SGHNT and CDR2 YYREEE (reference sequence). CDR3 loop: CASSLPSGSSYNEQFF. The DNA of the CDR3 is TGTGCCAGCAGCTTACCTAGCGGGAGTTCCTACAATGAGCAGTTCTTC.

This sequence joins TRBV7-9 and TRBJ2-1, with TRBD2 matching over 13 bases. Unmatched junction bases numbered 5, after V lost 5 bases and J lost 4 bases. CDR3 length: 16 amino acids. Germline V gene sequence: CDR1 SEHNR, CDR2 FQNEAQ (reference sequence). In DNA, the CDR3 is TGTGCCAGCAGCCAGACGGGACTAGCGGGGTACAATGAGCAGTTCTTC. Translating gives CASSQTGLAGYNEQFF.

The chain employs TRBV11-2 and TRBJ2-3; TRBD1 matches 8 bases. The CDR3 spans 16 residues. V shed 5 bases, J shed 2 bases, and the junction held 9 bases outside the gene matches. CDR1 is SGHAT and CDR2 is FQNNGV in the germline V gene. DNA for the CDR3: TGTGCCAGCAGCGCCCCCAGGGGGCTCGACACAGATACGCAGTATTTT. Translation gives CASSAPRGLDTDTQYF.

The chain joins TRBV13 to TRBJ2-3, with a weak D call TRBD1 (5 bases). Trimming took off 7 bases at V and 9 bases at J, with 14 bases between the two ends. The CDR3 sequence is 12 residues long. The germline V gene encodes CDR1 PRHDT and CDR2 FYEKMQ (reference sequence). The CDR3 DNA reads TGTGCCAGCACCCTCCAGGGTGCCACGCAGTATTTT. This sequence encodes CASTLQGATQYF.

The CDR3 loop is CASSPDRAWEQYF. The CDR3 nucleotides read TGCGCCAGCAGCCCGGACAGGGCGTGGGAGCAGTACTTC. The chain has TRBV5-1 and TRBJ2-7; 8 bases are a match to TRBD1. The CDR3 consists of 13 residues. The trim removed 4 bases at V and 7 bases at J, leaving 7 bases unmatched. CDR1 SGHRS and CDR2 YFSETQ come from the germline V gene.